The 25 T cell receptor beta chains below come from one sample, sequenced in a study of OX40 agonist ivuxolimab in advanced cancers. This table comes from immunoSEQ multiplex PCR, and its TCRdb copy is limited to in-frame clones, with some not included. Here the sample spans some 18,000 clones, about two thirds being singletons. The sample in question was CD4+ or CD8+ T cells sorted from blood, obtained in a trial of the OX40 agonist ivuxolimab. The receptors derive from an adult with an advanced solid tumor such as melanoma, head and neck, liver or kidney cancer.

The chain combines TRBV6-4 with TRBJ2-1; D is perhaps TRBD1 or TRBD2 (5 bases each). The CDR3 is 16 residues long. V dropped 4 bases and J dropped 5 bases, with 18 bases sitting between them. In germline, CDR1 is MRHNA, CDR2 SNTAGT. The CDR3 coding sequence is TGTGCCAGCAGTGCCTCGTTGGGACCGACTCACAATGAGCAGTTCTTC. Residues: CASSASLGPTHNEQFF.

V is TRBV9 and J is TRBJ2-3, with TRBD2 identical over 13 bases. CDR1 and CDR2 (germline): SGDLS, YYNGEE. This CDR3 region has 16 residues. V lost 3 bases to trimming and J lost 2 bases; unmatched junction nucleotides: 3. The CDR3 sequence is CASSGLAGGFTDTQYF. The CDR3 DNA reads TGTGCCAGCAGCGGACTAGCGGGAGGCTTCACAGATACGCAGTATTTT.

The V call is TRBV6-4, the J call TRBJ1-2; possibly TRBD1 for D (6 bases). V lost 3 bases and J 2 bases, leaving 10 bases between the germline ends. From germline, CDR1 is MRHNA and CDR2 SNTAGT. The CDR3 contains 14 residues. CDR3 sequence: CASSEGTKNYGYTF. CDR3 nucleotide sequence: TGTGCCAGCAGTGAAGGGACAAAGAACTATGGCTACACCTTC.

V usage is TRBV10-1 and J usage is TRBJ2-7; no definite D call. Germline CDR1 reads WNHNN; CDR2 reads SYGVQD (reference sequence). Between the trimmed V and J ends, which lost 4 bases and 1 base, there was a span of 5 bases. The CDR3 length is 12 residues. The CDR3 sequence: CASSASSYEQYF. The CDR3 nucleotides read TGCGCCAGCAGTGCTAGTTCCTACGAGCAGTACTTC.

The J gene is TRBJ2-3, the V gene TRBV7-2; D is perhaps TRBD1 (6 bases). Between the trimmed V and J ends, which lost 4 bases and 6 bases, there was a span of 11 bases. This CDR3 has 13 amino acids. Germline-derived CDR1 and CDR2 are SGHTA and FQGNSA. CDR3 bases: TGTGCCAGCAGCTCAGGACAGATGGATACGCAGTATTTT. This gives the protein CASSSGQMDTQYF.

This clone qualifies as medium-sized (0.01 to 0.1%). CDR3: CASSEEGSWGIYEQYF. The CDR3 DNA sequence: TGTGCCAGCAGTGAAGAAGGCAGTTGGGGGATCTACGAGCAGTACTTC. This sequence joins TRBV6-1 and TRBJ2-7; either TRBD1 or TRBD2 may fit D (5 bases each). The length of the CDR3 is 16 residues. The V and J ends lost 1 base and 3 bases respectively, with 16 bases between them. CDR1 and CDR2 (germline): MNHNS, SASEGT.

This chain joins TRBV30 and TRBJ1-2; 7 bases are a match to TRBD1. Per germline, CDR1 GTSNPN and CDR2 SVGIG (reference sequence). V gave up 4 bases and J gave up 4 bases; unmatched junction bases: 9. The CDR3 is made up of 14 amino acids. The CDR3: CAWTYVTGAYGYTF. DNA for the CDR3: TGTGCCTGGACCTACGTTACAGGGGCCTATGGCTACACCTTC.

The chain couples TRBV7-5 to TRBJ2-1; the table's TRBD2 call for D was not verified on the DNA. TRBV7-5 constitutes a pseudogene. CDR3 length: 18 residues. The CDR3, as DNA: TGTGCCAGCAGCGCCACTAGCGGGAACGCTGGCTCCTACAATGAGCAGTTCTTC. This encodes CASSATSGNAGSYNEQFF.

This clone is medium-sized by share. The chain has TRBV11-2 and TRBJ1-1; no clear D. Germline V gene sequence: CDR1 SGHAT, CDR2 FQNNGV. The length of the CDR3 is 15 residues. The V end lost 5 bases, the J end lost 0 bases, and 13 bases lay between the germline ends. CDR3 amino acids: CASSRGGSLNTEAFF. The CDR3 coding sequence is TGTGCCAGCAGCAGAGGAGGCTCCCTGAACACTGAAGCTTTCTTT.

This chain joins TRBV6-5 and TRBJ2-5, with TRBD2 matching over 7 bases. The CDR3 extends over 16 amino acids. Trimming at V came to 4 bases and at J to 5 bases, leaving 13 bases not matched to a gene. The germline V gene has CDR1 MNHEY and CDR2 SVGAGI. The DNA of the CDR3 is TGTGCCAGCAGTTCCAGGGTACGGGAGGTAGGGGAGACCCAGTACTTC. This sequence encodes CASSSRVREVGETQYF.

Turning to this clone: Mismatch with germline at one junction end may stem from a read error. The chain couples TRBV11-2 to TRBJ2-7, with a weak D call TRBD2 (5 bases). The CDR3 is 11 residues long. Germline-derived CDR1 and CDR2 are SGHAT and FQNNGV. The CDR3 DNA is TGTGCCAGCAGCCACGGCCGGGGTTTTGACTTC. It specifies CASSHGRGFDF. The complete variable domain, with remaining parts taken from reference TRBV11-2 and TRBJ2-7, reads EAGVAQSPRYKIIEKRQSVAFWCNPISGHATLYWYQQILGQGPKLLIQFQNNGVVDDSQLPKDRFSAERLKGVDSTLKIQPAKLEDSAVYLCASSHGRGFDFGPGTRLTVT.

This chain links TRBV28 with TRBJ1-5; D is perhaps TRBD1 (6 bases). The CDR3 runs to 15 residues. V was shortened by 8 bases and J by 4 bases, with 18 bases between the two germline ends. Per the germline V gene, CDR1 is MDHEN and CDR2 is SYDVKM. Written as DNA, the CDR3 is TGTGCCAGCGGGACAATCACCAGGGTTAATCAGCCCCAGCATTTT. It specifies CASGTITRVNQPQHF.

The rearrangement uses TRBV1 and TRBJ2-6. TRBV1 is given as a pseudogene. The CDR3 is made up of 12 amino acids. The CDR3 DNA reads as TGCACCAGCAGAAGTCGGGCCAACGTCCTGACTTTC. It codes for CTSRSRANVLTF.

The chain uses TRBV7-8 and TRBJ1-4, with TRBD1 matching 8 bases. Germline CDR1 and CDR2: SGHVS and FQNEAQ. There are 15 residues in the CDR3. Trimming at V came to 4 bases and at J to 3 bases, leaving 4 bases not matched to a gene. CDR3 sequence: CASSSGQASNEKLFF. DNA for the CDR3: TGTGCCAGCAGCTCGGGACAGGCTTCTAATGAAAAACTGTTTTTT.

The chain uses TRBV10-1 and TRBJ2-3; D may be TRBD2 (6 bases). The length of the CDR3 is 15 residues. V was pared by 0 bases and J by 0 bases, with 7 bases between. CDR1 is WNHNN, CDR2 SYGVQD, per germline (reference sequence). CDR3 loop: CASSESGGSTDTQYF. The CDR3 DNA sequence: TGCGCCAGCAGTGAGTCGGGAGGTAGCACAGATACGCAGTATTTT.

The table lists this clone with a few counts. The genes are TRBV7-6 and TRBJ2-1; perhaps D is TRBD1 or TRBD2 (5 bases each). The CDR3 is 12 amino acids. Trimming took 5 bases from V and 15 from J, leaving 17 bases between them. CDR1 is SGHVS, CDR2 FNYEAQ, per germline. CDR3: CASSPVGDQPFF. CDR3 DNA sequence: TGTGCCAGCAGCCCCGTAGGGGACCAGCCGTTCTTC.

By proportion, this clone is medium-sized. The chain links TRBV5-4 to TRBJ2-7; 7 bases fit TRBD2. The CDR3 is made up of 14 amino acids. V lost 4 bases and J lost 3; bases outside the gene matches: 7. Per germline, CDR1 SGHNT and CDR2 YYREEE (reference sequence). The CDR3, as DNA: TGTGCCAGCAGCCCGGATCTAGCGGTCTACGAGCAGTACTTC. It specifies CASSPDLAVYEQYF.

The chain links TRBV5-1 to TRBJ2-7; D gene ambiguous. Germline loops: CDR1 SGHRS, CDR2 YFSETQ. The CDR3 is 13 residues long. The V gene lost 0 bases and the J gene lost 7 bases, with 11 bases spanning the gap. In nucleotides, the CDR3 is TGCGCCAGCAGCTTGGCCTTTACCGAAGAGCAGTACTTC. Translating it yields CASSLAFTEEQYF.

Notes on this clone: Distinct nucleotide sequences in the sample also encode this CDR3. The rearrangement uses TRBV29-1 and TRBJ1-1; 7 nucleotides agree with TRBD1. The CDR3 sequence is 15 residues long. Germline V gives CDR1 SQVTM, CDR2 ANQGSEA. The V and J ends lost 0 bases and 3 bases, in that order; junction bases with no gene match: 7. CDR3 sequence reads: CSVEDPGGGDTEAFF. CDR3 sequence (DNA): TGCAGCGTTGAAGACCCCGGAGGGGGCGACACTGAAGCTTTCTTT.

The chain is built from TRBV7-3 and TRBJ2-2; either TRBD1 or TRBD2 may fit D (5 bases each). The CDR3 sequence is 15 residues long. Germline V gives CDR1 SGHTA, CDR2 FQGTGA. The V end lost 0 bases, the J end lost 4 bases, and 9 bases lay between the germline ends. The CDR3 sequence is CASSLTKGPTGELFF. The CDR3 DNA sequence: TGTGCCAGCAGCTTAACTAAGGGACCCACCGGGGAGCTGTTTTTT.

V usage is TRBV27 and J usage is TRBJ2-5; D ambiguous. Germline V gene lookup returns CDR1 MNHEY and CDR2 SMNVEV (reference sequence). Trimming took off 4 bases at V and 2 bases at J, with 8 bases between the two ends. The CDR3 is 13 residues long. For the CDR3, the DNA is TGTGCCAGCAGTTCCTTTAATCAAGAGACCCAGTACTTC. Protein: CASSSFNQETQYF.

The chain combines TRBV29-1 with TRBJ2-3, with 10 bases lining up with TRBD2. V was clipped by 1 base and J by 0 bases; unmatched bases: 4. Germline values: CDR1 SQVTM, CDR2 ANQGSEA. The CDR3 runs to 16 residues. CDR3 in amino acids: CSVEGLAGDSTDTQYF. As DNA, the CDR3 is TGCAGCGTTGAAGGACTAGCGGGTGATAGCACAGATACGCAGTATTTT.

The V gene is TRBV4-1, the J gene TRBJ1-2; D is unclear. Germline CDR1 and CDR2: MGHRA and YSYEKL. The CDR3 runs 11 residues. V dropped 3 bases and J dropped 14 bases, with 13 bases sitting between them. CDR3 sequence (DNA): TGCGCCAGCAGCCAGTCAGGCGCGAATACCTTC. Translated: CASSQSGANTF.

The chain links TRBV27 to TRBJ1-2, with D hard to call. This CDR3 contains 13 residues. V dropped 6 bases and J dropped 3 bases, with 11 bases sitting between them. The germline gives CDR1 MNHEY, CDR2 SMNVEV (reference sequence). The CDR3 protein is CASSLGPDYGYTF. As DNA, the CDR3 is TGTGCCAGCAGCCTAGGACCTGACTATGGCTACACCTTC.

This chain uses TRBV10-3 with TRBJ1-5; TRBD1 might be the D (5 bases). Trimming cost V 0 bases and J 4 bases, with 13 bases left between them. From germline, CDR1 is ENHRY and CDR2 SYGVKD. CDR3 length: 16 amino acids. The CDR3 spells CAISESPGTGNQPQHF. CDR3 DNA sequence: TGTGCCATCAGTGAGTCGCCCGGGACCGGTAATCAGCCCCAGCATTTT.